This TCR beta chain came from a study of blood T cell repertoires in COVID-19. About the study: Sites across the United States, Italy and Spain contributed samples from acute and convalescent COVID-19. From T cells, B-cell-depleted T cells, or PBMCs came the material, which was cDNA or gDNA.

The CDR3 spans 16 residues. Per the germline V gene, CDR1 is SGHNT and CDR2 is YYREEE (reference sequence). Trimming removed 4 bases at V and 0 bases at J, with 11 bases between. In the authors' methods: It was from reference gene primer amplification that nucleated cell counts were estimated. The data were produced by immunoSEQ multiplex PCR, yet TCRdb's version contains in-frame clones alone and is incomplete. V, J and clone size are those of that table, while D and trimming were read from the DNA. The profile covers 110,000 to 150,000 clones, with around 82% appearing a single time and about 3.9% taken by the ten largest.

This clonotype was obtained from a man aged 55-75 years with acute or convalescent COVID-19. This chain links TRBV5-4 with TRBJ2-6; TRBD1 is a possible D gene (6 bases). The sequencing input was peripheral blood. CDR3 sequence reads: CASSARGPSGANVLTF. CDR3 coding DNA: TGTGCCAGCAGCGCCAGGGGCCCCTCTGGGGCCAACGTCCTGACTTTC. The complete variable domain, with remaining parts taken from reference TRBV5-4 and TRBJ2-6, reads ETGVTQSPTHLIKTRGQQVTLRCSSQSGHNTVSWYQQALGQGPQFIFQYYREEENGRGNFPPRFSGLQFPNYSSELNVNALELDDSALYLCASSARGPSGANVLTFGAGSRLTVL.